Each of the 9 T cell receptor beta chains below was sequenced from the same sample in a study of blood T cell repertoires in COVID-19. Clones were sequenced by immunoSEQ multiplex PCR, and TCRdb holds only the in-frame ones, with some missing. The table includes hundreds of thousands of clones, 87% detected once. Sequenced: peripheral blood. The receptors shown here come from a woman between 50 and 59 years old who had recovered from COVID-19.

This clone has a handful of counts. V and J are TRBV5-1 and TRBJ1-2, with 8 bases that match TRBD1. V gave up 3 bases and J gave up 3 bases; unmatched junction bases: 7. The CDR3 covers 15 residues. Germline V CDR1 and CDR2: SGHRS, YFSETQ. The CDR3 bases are TGCGCCAGCAGCTCCGGACAGGGTGGGGACTATGGCTACACCTTC. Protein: CASSSGQGGDYGYTF.

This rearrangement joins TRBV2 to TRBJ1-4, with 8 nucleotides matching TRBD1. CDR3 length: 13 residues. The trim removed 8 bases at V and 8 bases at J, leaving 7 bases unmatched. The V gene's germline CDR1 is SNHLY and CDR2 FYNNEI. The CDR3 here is CASGQGRREKLFF. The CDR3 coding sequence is TGTGCCAGCGGACAGGGAAGGCGAGAAAAACTGTTTTTT.

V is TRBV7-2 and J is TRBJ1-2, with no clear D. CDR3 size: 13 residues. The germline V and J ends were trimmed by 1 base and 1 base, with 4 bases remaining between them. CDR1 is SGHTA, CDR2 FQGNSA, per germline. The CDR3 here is CASSLELNYGYTF. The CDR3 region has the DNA TGTGCCAGCAGCTTAGAACTTAACTATGGCTACACCTTC.

The CDR3, as DNA: TGTGCCAGCAGTTACGCGGGGGGAAGGTACGAGCAGTACTTC. Translation: CASSYAGGRYEQYF. The chain has TRBV6-2 or TRBV6-3 and TRBJ2-7; TRBD2 matches at 8 bases. The V segment lost 2 bases and the J segment 4 bases; nucleotides outside the gene matches: 4. CDR3 size: 14 residues. The V gene's germline CDR1 is MNHEY and CDR2 SVGEGT.

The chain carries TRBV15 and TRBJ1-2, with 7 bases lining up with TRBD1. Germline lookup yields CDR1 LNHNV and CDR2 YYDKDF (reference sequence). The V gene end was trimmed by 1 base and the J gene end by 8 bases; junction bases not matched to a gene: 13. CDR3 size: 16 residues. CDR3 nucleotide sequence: TGTGCCACCAGCAGAGCCGGGACAGCGGCCCTTGGAGGCTACACCTTC. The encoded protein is CATSRAGTAALGGYTF. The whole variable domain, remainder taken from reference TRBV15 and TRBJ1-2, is DAMVIQNPRYQVTQFGKPVTLSCSQTLNHNVMYWYQQKSSQAPKLLFHYYDKDFNNEADTPDNFQSRRPNTSFCFLDIRSPGLGDTAMYLCATSRAGTAALGGYTFGSGTRLTVV.

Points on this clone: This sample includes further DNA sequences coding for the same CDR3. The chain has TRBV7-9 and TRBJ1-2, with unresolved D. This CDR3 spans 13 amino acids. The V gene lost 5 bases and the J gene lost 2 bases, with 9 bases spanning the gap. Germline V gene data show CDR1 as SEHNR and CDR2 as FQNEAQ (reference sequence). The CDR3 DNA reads TGTGCCAGCAGCCTCTCCAGAAACTATGGCTACACCTTC. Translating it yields CASSLSRNYGYTF.

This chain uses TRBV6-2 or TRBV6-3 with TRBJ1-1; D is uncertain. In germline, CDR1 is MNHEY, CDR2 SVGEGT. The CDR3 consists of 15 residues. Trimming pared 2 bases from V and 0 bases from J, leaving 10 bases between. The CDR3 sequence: CASSYMRLLNTEAFF. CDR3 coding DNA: TGTGCCAGCAGTTACATGCGACTCTTGAACACTGAAGCTTTCTTT.

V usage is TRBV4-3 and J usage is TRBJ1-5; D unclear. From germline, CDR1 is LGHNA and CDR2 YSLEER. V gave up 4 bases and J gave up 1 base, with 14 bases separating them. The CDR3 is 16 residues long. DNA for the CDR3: TGCGCCAGCAGCCGAGACCTATGGGCAAGCAATCAGCCCCAGCATTTT. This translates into CASSRDLWASNQPQHF.

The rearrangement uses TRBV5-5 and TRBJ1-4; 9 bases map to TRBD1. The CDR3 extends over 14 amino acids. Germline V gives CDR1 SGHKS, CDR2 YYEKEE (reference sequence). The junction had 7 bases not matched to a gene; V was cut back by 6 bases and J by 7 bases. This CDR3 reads CASTKQGAGEKLFF. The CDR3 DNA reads TGTGCCAGCACCAAACAGGGGGCAGGTGAAAAACTGTTTTTT.